Listed here are 13 T cell receptor beta chains from one sample, sequenced in a study of T cell responses to AZD1222 COVID-19 vaccine. The method was immunoSEQ multiplex PCR; TCRdb's version includes in-frame clones alone and lacks a portion of them. The sample gives 110,000 to 150,000 clones, over 75% of which show up once; roughly 1.5% is in the top ten. The source was peripheral blood, collected on day 0 of AZD1222 vaccination. The receptors were gathered from an adult in good health.

The rearrangement links TRBV23-1 to TRBJ1-5, with D possibly being TRBD1 (6 bases). TRBV23-1 is filed as an ORF, its function uncertain. V was clipped by 2 bases and J by 1 base, with 21 bases between them. CDR3 length equals 19 residues. The CDR3 region is CASSQKSLGGPVSNQPQHF. The CDR3 nucleotides read TGCGCCAGCAGTCAAAAAAGCCTCGGGGGGCCGGTAAGCAATCAGCCCCAGCATTTT.

The rearrangement links TRBV7-9 to TRBJ2-1, with TRBD2 matching 9 bases. The germline V gene encodes CDR1 SEHNR and CDR2 FQNEAQ (reference sequence). V shed 4 bases and J 4 bases; nucleotides not matched to a gene: 14. The CDR3 contains 18 residues. The CDR3 DNA follows: TGTGCCAGCAGCTCCCTCTGGGCGGCGGGAGGGCGGTACAATGAGCAGTTCTTC. Amino acids: CASSSLWAAGGRYNEQFF.

This clone is a singleton in its sample. V gene TRBV13 combines with J gene TRBJ2-3; TRBD2 matches 9 bases. V was clipped by 8 bases and J by 8 bases; unmatched bases: 26. Germline V lookup: CDR1 PRHDT, CDR2 FYEKMQ (reference sequence). This CDR3 is 19 amino acids long. Here the CDR3 reads CASGAPVPSGAGFVGTQYF. The DNA of the CDR3 is TGTGCCAGCGGCGCCCCGGTTCCTAGCGGGGCCGGTTTCGTTGGTACGCAGTATTTT.

The genes are TRBV9 and TRBJ2-3; D is unresolved. Germline CDR1 is SGDLS and CDR2 is YYNGEE. The CDR3 length is 12 residues. V shed 4 bases and J shed 14 bases, with 17 bases lying between them. The CDR3 reads CASSPWASWGYF. CDR3 bases: TGTGCCAGCAGCCCCTGGGCCTCATGGGGGTATTTT.

The chain combines TRBV27 with TRBJ1-5; no clear D gene. The CDR3 totals 15 residues. The V end lost 5 bases, the J end lost 6 bases, and 17 bases lay between the germline ends. The germline V gene has CDR1 MNHEY and CDR2 SMNVEV (reference sequence). As DNA, the CDR3 is TGTGCCAGCAGTCAAACCCAGCTTGGACGTCAGCCCCAGCATTTT. This sequence encodes CASSQTQLGRQPQHF.

The chain combines TRBV25-1 with TRBJ2-7; D is perhaps TRBD2 (5 bases). This CDR3 comprises 13 residues. In germline, CDR1 is MGHDK, CDR2 SYGVNS. The germline V and J ends were trimmed by 6 bases and 7 bases, with 16 bases remaining between them. The CDR3: CASRDRMRREQYF. DNA of the CDR3: TGTGCCAGCAGGGATCGGATGAGGAGGGAGCAGTACTTC.

The chain carries TRBV10-3 and TRBJ2-7, with 9 positions matching TRBD2. This CDR3 has 18 residues. With V trimmed by 6 bases and J by 4 bases, 19 bases remained unmatched. The germline CDR1 and CDR2 sequences are ENHRY and SYGVKD. In nucleotides, the CDR3 is TGTGCCATCAGGACCACTCTAGCCAGTAGCGGGAGAGCATACGAGCAGTACTTC. This translates into CAIRTTLASSGRAYEQYF.

The chain recombines TRBV14 with TRBJ2-2; TRBD1 matches 8 bases. The CDR3 loop spans 13 amino acids. The germline V gene encodes CDR1 SGHDN and CDR2 FVKESK. The V and J ends lost 6 bases and 7 bases, in that order; junction bases with no gene match: 4. The CDR3 bases are TGTGCCAGCAGTGACAGGGGTGGCGGGGAGCTGTTTTTT. Protein sequence: CASSDRGGGELFF.

The chain recombines TRBV10-3 with TRBJ2-5; D call uncertain. Germline V gene lookup returns CDR1 ENHRY and CDR2 SYGVKD. The CDR3 length is 13 residues. Trimming cost V 3 bases and J 1 base, with 6 bases left between them. In DNA form, the CDR3 reads TGTGCCATCAGTGAATACAGCCAAGAGACCCAGTACTTC. This encodes CAISEYSQETQYF.

This clone showed up just once. The chain carries TRBV29-1 and TRBJ1-1, with a tentative D call TRBD1 (5 bases). The CDR3 sequence is 15 residues long. Trimming pared 0 bases from V and 1 base from J, leaving 12 bases between. Looked up from germline, CDR1 is SQVTM and CDR2 is ANQGSEA. Written as DNA, the CDR3 is TGCAGCGTTGAAGAGCGGGCAGGGCCGAACACTGAAGCTTTCTTT. Translating gives CSVEERAGPNTEAFF. Variable domain in full (rest from reference TRBV29-1 and TRBJ1-1): SAVISQKPSRDICQRGTSLTIQCQVDSQVTMMFWYRQQPGQSLTLIATANQGSEATYESGFVIDKFPISRPNLTFSTLTVSNMSPEDSSIYLCSVEERAGPNTEAFFGQGTRLTVV.

This clone was detected only once. The V gene is TRBV19, the J gene TRBJ2-1, with TRBD2 matching 14 bases. CDR3 length equals 16 residues. Germline CDR1 reads LNHDA; CDR2 reads SQIVND (reference sequence). The trim removed 7 bases at V and 7 bases at J, leaving 9 bases unmatched. CDR3 residues: CASTQGLAGVINEQFF. The DNA of the CDR3 is TGTGCCAGTACCCAGGGACTAGCGGGGGTTATAAATGAGCAGTTCTTC.

The chain uses TRBV7-8 and TRBJ2-1; TRBD2 is a possible D gene (6 bases). From germline, CDR1 is SGHVS and CDR2 FQNEAQ. Trimming removed 7 bases at V and 0 bases at J, with 13 bases between. The CDR3 sequence is 15 residues long. CDR3 sequence reads: CASMEAGSSYNEQFF. DNA of the CDR3: TGTGCCAGCATGGAGGCGGGGAGCTCCTACAATGAGCAGTTCTTC.

The CDR3 here is CASTRDATNEKLFF. CDR3 DNA: TGTGCCAGCACCCGAGACGCGACTAATGAAAAACTGTTTTTT. The chain links TRBV9 to TRBJ1-4; no reliable D call. From germline, CDR1 is SGDLS and CDR2 YYNGEE. V lost 6 bases, J lost 2 bases, and 11 bases lay in between. The length of the CDR3 is 14 residues.